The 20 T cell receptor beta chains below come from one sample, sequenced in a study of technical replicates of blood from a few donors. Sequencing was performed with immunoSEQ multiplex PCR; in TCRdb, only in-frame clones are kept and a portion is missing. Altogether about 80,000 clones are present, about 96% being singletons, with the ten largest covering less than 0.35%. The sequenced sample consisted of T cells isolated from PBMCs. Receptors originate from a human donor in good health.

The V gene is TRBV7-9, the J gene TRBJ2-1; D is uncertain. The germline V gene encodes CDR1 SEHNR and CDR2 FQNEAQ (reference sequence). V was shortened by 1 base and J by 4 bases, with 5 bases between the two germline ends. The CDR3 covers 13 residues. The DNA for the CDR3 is TGTGCCAGCAGCTTAGGACTGTACAATGAGCAGTTCTTC. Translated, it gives CASSLGLYNEQFF.

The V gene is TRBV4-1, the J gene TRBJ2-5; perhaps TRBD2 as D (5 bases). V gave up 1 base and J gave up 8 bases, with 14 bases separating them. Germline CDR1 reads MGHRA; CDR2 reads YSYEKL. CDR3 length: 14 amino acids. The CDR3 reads CASSQVEGLETQYF. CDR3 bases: TGCGCCAGCAGCCAAGTTGAGGGTTTGGAAACCCAGTACTTC.

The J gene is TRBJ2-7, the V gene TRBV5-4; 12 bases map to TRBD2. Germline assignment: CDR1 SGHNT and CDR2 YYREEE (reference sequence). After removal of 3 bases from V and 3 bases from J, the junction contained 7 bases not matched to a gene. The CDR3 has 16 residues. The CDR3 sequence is CASSWGGLAGSYEQYF. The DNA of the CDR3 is TGTGCCAGCAGCTGGGGAGGACTAGCGGGAAGCTACGAGCAGTACTTC.

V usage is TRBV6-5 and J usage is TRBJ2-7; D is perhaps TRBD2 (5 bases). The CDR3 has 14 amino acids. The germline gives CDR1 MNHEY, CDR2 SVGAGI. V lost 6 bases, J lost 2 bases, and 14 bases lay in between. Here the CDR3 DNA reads TGTGCCAGCAGGAGGGCAGGAACTACCTACGAGCAGTACTTC. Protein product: CASRRAGTTYEQYF.

CDR3 sequence (DNA): TGTGCCAGCAGCTCACCGACTCTTTCCTGGGAGCAGTACTTC. Translated: CASSSPTLSWEQYF. The chain links TRBV7-9 to TRBJ2-7, with D hard to call. Germline assignment: CDR1 SEHNR and CDR2 FQNEAQ (reference sequence). V shed 4 bases and J shed 7 bases, with 17 bases lying between them. CDR3 size: 14 residues.

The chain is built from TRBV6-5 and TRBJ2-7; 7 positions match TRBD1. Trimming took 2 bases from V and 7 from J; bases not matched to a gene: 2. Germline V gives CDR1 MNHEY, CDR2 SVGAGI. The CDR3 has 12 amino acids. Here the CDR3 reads CASSYAGGEQYF. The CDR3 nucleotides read TGTGCCAGCAGTTACGCAGGGGGAGAGCAGTACTTC.

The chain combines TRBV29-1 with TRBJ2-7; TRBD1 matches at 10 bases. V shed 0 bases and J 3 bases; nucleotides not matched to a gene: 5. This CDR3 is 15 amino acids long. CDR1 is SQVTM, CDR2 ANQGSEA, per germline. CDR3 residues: CSVEDKGTGDYEQYF. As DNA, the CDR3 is TGCAGCGTTGAAGATAAGGGGACAGGGGACTACGAGCAGTACTTC.

In DNA, the CDR3 is TGTGCCTGGACCGGGACAGTTGACACCGGGGAGCTGTTTTTT. Its translation: CAWTGTVDTGELFF. V usage is TRBV30 and J usage is TRBJ2-2; 7 positions agree with TRBD1. Germline CDR1 is GTSNPN and CDR2 is SVGIG (reference sequence). J gave up 3 bases and V 4 bases, and 5 bases lay outside the gene matches. CDR3 length equals 14 residues.

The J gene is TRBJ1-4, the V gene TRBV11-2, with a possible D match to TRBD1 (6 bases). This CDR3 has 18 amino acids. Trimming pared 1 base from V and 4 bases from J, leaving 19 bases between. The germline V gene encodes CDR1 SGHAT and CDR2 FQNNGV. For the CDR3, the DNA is TGTGCCAGCAGCTTAGGGGGCAGGGGCCGCCCTATTAATGAAAAACTGTTTTTT. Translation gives CASSLGGRGRPINEKLFF.

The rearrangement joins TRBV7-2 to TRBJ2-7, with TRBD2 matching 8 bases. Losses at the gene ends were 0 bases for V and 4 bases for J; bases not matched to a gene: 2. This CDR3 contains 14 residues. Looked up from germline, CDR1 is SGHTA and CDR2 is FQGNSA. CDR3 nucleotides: TGTGCCAGCAGCTTAGCGGGACTAGGTTACGAGCAGTACTTC. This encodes CASSLAGLGYEQYF.

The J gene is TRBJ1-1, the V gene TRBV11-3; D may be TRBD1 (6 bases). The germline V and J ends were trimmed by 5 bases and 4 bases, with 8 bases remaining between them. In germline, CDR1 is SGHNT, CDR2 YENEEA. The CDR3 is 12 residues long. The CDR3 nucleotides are TGTGCCAGCAGCGTCAGGGGCACTGAAGCTTTCTTT. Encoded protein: CASSVRGTEAFF.

In DNA, the CDR3 is TGTGCCAGGCAAACCGCTAGCGGGAACTACAATGAGCAGTTCTTC. This gives the protein CARQTASGNYNEQFF. The V gene is TRBV2, the J gene TRBJ2-1; 9 bases fit TRBD2. Per germline, CDR1 SNHLY and CDR2 FYNNEI. The CDR3 extends over 15 amino acids. Losses at the gene ends were 9 bases for V and 3 bases for J; bases not matched to a gene: 9.

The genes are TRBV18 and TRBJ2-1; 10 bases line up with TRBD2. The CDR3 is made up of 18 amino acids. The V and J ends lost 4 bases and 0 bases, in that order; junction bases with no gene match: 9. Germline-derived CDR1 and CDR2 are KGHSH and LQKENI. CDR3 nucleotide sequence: TGTGCCAGCTCACGGGGACTAGCGAGTCCCAGCTCCTACAATGAGCAGTTCTTC. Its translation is CASSRGLASPSSYNEQFF.

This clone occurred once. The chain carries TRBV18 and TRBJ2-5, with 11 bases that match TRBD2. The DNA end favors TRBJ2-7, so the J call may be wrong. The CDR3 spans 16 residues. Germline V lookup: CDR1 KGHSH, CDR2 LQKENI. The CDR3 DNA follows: TGTGCCAGCTCACCCGTAGCGGGAGGGAGGTCCTACGAGCAGTACTTC. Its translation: CASSPVAGGRSYEQYF.

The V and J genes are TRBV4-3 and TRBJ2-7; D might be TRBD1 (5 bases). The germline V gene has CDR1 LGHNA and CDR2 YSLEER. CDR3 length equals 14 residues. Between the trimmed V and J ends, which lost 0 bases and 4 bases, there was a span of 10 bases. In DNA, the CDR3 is TGCGCCAGCAGCCAAGATGGGGCAGGGTACGAGCAGTACTTC. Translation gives CASSQDGAGYEQYF.

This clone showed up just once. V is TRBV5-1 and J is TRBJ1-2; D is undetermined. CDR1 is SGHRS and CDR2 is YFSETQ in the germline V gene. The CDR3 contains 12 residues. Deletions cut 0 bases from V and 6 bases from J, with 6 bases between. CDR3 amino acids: CASSLDRNGYTF. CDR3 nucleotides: TGCGCCAGCAGCTTGGACAGAAATGGCTACACCTTC.

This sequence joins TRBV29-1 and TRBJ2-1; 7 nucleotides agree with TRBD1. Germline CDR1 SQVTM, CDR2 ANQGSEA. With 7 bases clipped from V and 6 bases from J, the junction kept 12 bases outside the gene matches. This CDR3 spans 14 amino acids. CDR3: CSGKARGPGNEQFF. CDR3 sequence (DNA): TGCAGCGGGAAAGCGAGGGGGCCGGGCAATGAGCAGTTCTTC.

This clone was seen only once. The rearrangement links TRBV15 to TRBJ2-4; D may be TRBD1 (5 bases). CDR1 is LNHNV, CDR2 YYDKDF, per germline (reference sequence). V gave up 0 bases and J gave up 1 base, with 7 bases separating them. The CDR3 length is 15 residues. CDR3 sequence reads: CATSRDRVAKNIQYF. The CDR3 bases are TGTGCCACCAGCAGAGACAGGGTTGCCAAAAACATTCAGTACTTC.

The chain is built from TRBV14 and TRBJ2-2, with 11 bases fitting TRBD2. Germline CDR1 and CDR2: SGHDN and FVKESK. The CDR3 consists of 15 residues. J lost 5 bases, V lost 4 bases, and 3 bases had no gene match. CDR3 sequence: CASSPLAGVTGELFF. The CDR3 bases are TGTGCCAGCAGCCCACTAGCGGGAGTAACCGGGGAGCTGTTTTTT.

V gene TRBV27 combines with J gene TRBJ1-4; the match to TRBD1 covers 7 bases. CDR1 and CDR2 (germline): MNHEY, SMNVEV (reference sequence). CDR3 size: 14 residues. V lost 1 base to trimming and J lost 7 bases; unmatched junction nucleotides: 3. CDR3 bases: TGTGCCAGCAGTTTATATGCAGGGGGTGAAAAACTGTTTTTT. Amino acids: CASSLYAGGEKLFF.